A single sample gave rise to the 21 T cell receptor beta chains below, sequenced in a study of blood T cell repertoires in COVID-19 (dated by TCRdb to 2018 to 2020). Receptor amplification or capture employed the immunoSEQ multiplex PCR assay. What TCRdb holds here is the immuneACCESS table cut down to in-frame rearrangements. Part of the clones is not present; checked against another copy, under half of the missing clones reflect an unresolved V gene, and the others are unexplained. This sample gives about 250,000 clones in total; 80% to 90% of them show up just once. About 1.7% of the sample belongs to the ten largest clones. Material for sequencing was PBMCs or T cells enriched from blood (not recorded which). The receptors originated from a man aged 35 to 55 who had recovered from COVID-19.

The chain has TRBV19 and TRBJ2-2; 8 bases map to TRBD1. Germline V gene data show CDR1 as LNHDA and CDR2 as SQIVND (reference sequence). CDR3 length: 16 residues. The V gene end was trimmed by 1 base and the J gene end by 4 bases; junction bases not matched to a gene: 5. In nucleotides, the CDR3 is TGTGCCAGTAGTATAGTTCAGGGGGCGATCACCGGGGAGCTGTTTTTT. The encoded protein is CASSIVQGAITGELFF.

V gene TRBV5-6 combines with J gene TRBJ2-2; D remains ambiguous. CDR1 and CDR2 (germline): SGHDT, YYEEEE. Trimming cost V 7 bases and J 5 bases, with 9 bases left between them. The CDR3 spans 12 residues. The CDR3 sequence: CASELVTGELFF. The CDR3 region has the DNA TGTGCCAGCGAACTGGTGACCGGGGAGCTGTTTTTT.

The chain joins TRBV28 to TRBJ2-5, with 9 bases fitting TRBD1. Germline CDR1 and CDR2: MDHEN and SYDVKM. Losses at the gene ends were 4 bases for V and 6 bases for J; bases not matched to a gene: 6. The CDR3 consists of 14 residues. CDR3 loop: CASSSRDREKTQYF. In nucleotides, the CDR3 is TGTGCCAGCAGTTCCCGGGACAGGGAAAAGACCCAGTACTTC.

V usage is TRBV9 and J usage is TRBJ2-7, with D possibly TRBD2 on 5 matching bases. Trimming cost V 0 bases and J 5 bases, with 12 bases left between them. The germline V gene has CDR1 SGDLS and CDR2 YYNGEE. This CDR3 has 14 residues. DNA of the CDR3: TGTGCCAGCAGCGTAGGACCTAGAGGGAACGAGCAGTACTTC. Its protein product is CASSVGPRGNEQYF.

The chain combines TRBV5-1 with TRBJ1-6; 7 nucleotides agree with TRBD1. CDR1 and CDR2 from the germline V gene are SGHRS and YFSETQ. CDR3 length equals 14 residues. V was clipped by 4 bases and J by 5 bases; unmatched bases: 3. This CDR3 is CASSQGQDNSPLHF. DNA for the CDR3: TGCGCCAGCAGCCAAGGACAGGATAATTCACCCCTCCACTTT.

V is TRBV5-1 and J is TRBJ2-4; 9 nucleotides align to TRBD1. This CDR3 contains 16 residues. J lost 0 bases, V lost 4 bases, and 5 bases had no gene match. Germline-derived CDR1 and CDR2 are SGHRS and YFSETQ. This CDR3 reads CASSIGQGLAKNIQYF. CDR3 nucleotide sequence: TGCGCCAGCAGCATTGGACAGGGGCTAGCCAAAAACATTCAGTACTTC. The whole variable domain, filled in from reference TRBV5-1 and TRBJ2-4, reads KAGVTQTPRYLIKTRGQQVTLSCSPISGHRSVSWYQQTPGQGLQFLFEYFSETQRNKGNFPGRFSGRQFSNSRSEMNVSTLELGDSALYLCASSIGQGLAKNIQYFGAGTRLSVL.

J is TRBJ1-2 and V is TRBV30, with D unresolved. With 0 bases removed from V and 8 bases from J, the gap between germline ends came to 13 bases. The germline V gene encodes CDR1 GTSNPN and CDR2 SVGIG (reference sequence). CDR3 length equals 13 residues. As DNA, the CDR3 is TGTGCCTGGAGTGTTACTACGGTGATCGGCTACACCTTC. Amino acids: CAWSVTTVIGYTF.

V gene TRBV20-1 combines with J gene TRBJ1-1, with no clear D. Trimming removed 3 bases at V and 0 bases at J, with 8 bases between. This CDR3 has 13 amino acids. Germline CDR1 DFQATT, CDR2 SNEGSKA (reference sequence). Written as DNA, the CDR3 is TGCAGTGCTAGTGTACATCTGAACACTGAAGCTTTCTTT. It specifies CSASVHLNTEAFF.

This rearrangement joins TRBV7-2 to TRBJ1-6; 7 bases are a match to TRBD1. The V and J ends lost 7 bases and 8 bases, in that order; junction bases with no gene match: 8. Looked up from germline, CDR1 is SGHTA and CDR2 is FQGNSA. This CDR3 has 14 residues. CDR3 amino acids: CASTPDRDYSPLHF. Here the CDR3 DNA reads TGTGCCAGCACCCCCGACAGGGATTATTCACCCCTCCACTTT.

The CDR3 DNA follows: TGCGCCAGCAGCTTGGCCGGGCGGGACGAGCAGTTCTTC. This encodes CASSLAGRDEQFF. The chain joins TRBV5-1 to TRBJ2-1; tentative D call: TRBD2 (6 bases). The germline V and J ends were trimmed by 0 bases and 10 bases, with 11 bases remaining between them. The germline V gene encodes CDR1 SGHRS and CDR2 YFSETQ. This CDR3 has 13 amino acids.

The chain links TRBV18 to TRBJ2-1; TRBD2 aligns across 14 bases. V dropped 3 bases and J dropped 6; count of bases not matched to a gene: 4. The germline V gene has CDR1 KGHSH and CDR2 LQKENI. CDR3 length equals 16 residues. The CDR3 here is CASSPTGLAGVNEQFF. As DNA, the CDR3 is TGTGCCAGCTCACCCACGGGACTAGCGGGAGTCAATGAGCAGTTCTTC. Combining the CDR3 with reference TRBV18 and TRBJ2-1 gives the whole variable domain NAGVMQNPRHLVRRRGQEARLRCSPMKGHSHVYWYRQLPEEGLKFMVYLQKENIIDESGMPKERFSAEFPKEGPSILRIQQVVRGDSAAYFCASSPTGLAGVNEQFFGPGTRLTVL.

This sequence joins TRBV3-1 (or the pseudogene TRBV3-2) and TRBJ1-1; no clear D. Germline lookup yields CDR1 LGHDT and CDR2 YNNKEL (reference sequence). This CDR3 comprises 14 residues. The V gene lost 6 bases and the J gene lost 1 base, with 12 bases spanning the gap. CDR3 region: CASRLTPGNTEAFF. DNA for the CDR3: TGTGCCAGCAGACTGACACCAGGGAACACTGAAGCTTTCTTT.

This clone was counted between two and nine times. V and J are TRBV12-3 or TRBV12-4 and TRBJ1-3; the D is unclear. The CDR3 has 13 amino acids. Trimming stripped 6 bases from V and 4 bases from J, with 10 bases between. As DNA, the CDR3 is TGTGCCAGCAGCCCCGAGAAGGGAAACACCATATATTTT. Its translation: CASSPEKGNTIYF.

The CDR3 DNA reads as TGTGCCATCAGTGGGCGGGGTGGTACCGGGGAGCTGTTTTTT. This translates into CAISGRGGTGELFF. J is TRBJ2-2 and V is TRBV10-3; TRBD2 is a possible D gene (6 bases). In germline, CDR1 is ENHRY, CDR2 SYGVKD. CDR3 size: 14 residues. Trimming shortened V by 4 bases and J by 5 bases, and 11 bases separated the two germline ends.

The chain is built from TRBV18 and TRBJ2-5, with 11 bases matching TRBD2. Germline V gives CDR1 KGHSH, CDR2 LQKENI. Unmatched junction bases numbered 3, after V lost 3 bases and J lost 3 bases. CDR3 length: 15 amino acids. The CDR3 spells CASSPGTSGEETQYF. The CDR3 DNA follows: TGTGCCAGCTCACCGGGGACTAGCGGAGAAGAGACCCAGTACTTC.

The V and J genes are TRBV7-2 and TRBJ1-2, with D tentatively TRBD1 (6 bases). The CDR3 runs 13 residues. With 11 bases removed from V and 4 bases from J, the gap between germline ends came to 17 bases. From germline, CDR1 is SGHTA and CDR2 FQGNSA. The CDR3 nucleotides are TGTGCCGGGGGGGCAGGGGCTTCCTATGGCTACACCTTC. This codes for CAGGAGASYGYTF.

This chain joins TRBV28 and TRBJ2-7; TRBD1 might be the D (5 bases). CDR1 and CDR2 from the germline V gene are MDHEN and SYDVKM. The CDR3 loop spans 14 amino acids. The ends were cut back, 8 bases at V and 2 bases at J, with 16 bases in the middle. CDR3 in amino acids: CASSKGQSPYEQYF. The CDR3 DNA follows: TGTGCCAGCTCCAAGGGGCAGTCTCCCTACGAGCAGTACTTC.

The chain links TRBV29-1 to TRBJ2-2; D is unclear. CDR1 is SQVTM and CDR2 is ANQGSEA in the germline V gene. With 4 bases removed from V and 4 bases from J, the gap between germline ends came to 10 bases. This CDR3 has 13 residues. CDR3 in amino acids: CSVGRTFTGELFF. DNA of the CDR3: TGCAGCGTTGGCAGAACGTTCACCGGGGAGCTGTTTTTT.

CDR3 protein: CASSRFSGDYNEQFF. The CDR3 DNA sequence: TGTGCCAGTAGTAGGTTTAGCGGGGACTACAATGAGCAGTTCTTC. This chain joins TRBV19 and TRBJ2-1; 8 bases match TRBD2. CDR3 size: 15 residues. Trimming removed 4 bases from V and 3 bases from J; junction bases left unmatched: 5. CDR1 LNHDA and CDR2 SQIVND come from the germline V gene (reference sequence).

The chain carries TRBV19 and TRBJ1-6; 7 nucleotides line up with TRBD1. The CDR3 extends over 14 amino acids. The ends lost 7 bases at V and 7 bases at J; junction bases unmatched: 7. In germline, CDR1 is LNHDA, CDR2 SQIVND (reference sequence). The CDR3 sequence: CASKTGFGNSPLHF. DNA for the CDR3: TGTGCCAGTAAGACAGGGTTTGGGAATTCACCCCTCCACTTT.

The V and J genes are TRBV12-3 or TRBV12-4 and TRBJ2-1; D gene unclear. Trimming left V 4 bases short and J 5 bases short, with 9 bases between. This CDR3 comprises 13 residues. The CDR3 region has the DNA TGTGCCAGCAGTTCCACTATTAACAATGAGCAGTTCTTC. Translated: CASSSTINNEQFF.